The present T cell receptor beta chain was sequenced within a study of cytomegalovirus exposure and HLA in healthy donors (dated by TCRdb to about 2017). Describing the broader study: According to an earlier analysis of a few hundred of the donors, some 180 million T cells yielded over 90 million unique TCR beta sequences and approximately 300 Gb of sequence data. Among the approximately 430 genotyped donors, around 81% belonged to the genetic ancestry cluster associated with self-reported Caucasian donors. Roughly five DR-DQ haplotypes were handled as single units for association and clustering, since linkage in the cohort was strong. Typing coverage differed by locus: A, B, C, DRB1 and DQB1 were typed in about 620-640 donors, DQA1 in roughly 510, DPA1 in 600 to 610, and DPB1 in around 440. Every repertoire in the discovery cohort had been generated on one and the same sequencing platform. The T cell repertoires of under 750 subjects were profiled by immunosequencing and related to cytomegalovirus serostatus. To predict cytomegalovirus infection status, the study brought together high-throughput TCR immunosequencing, statistical association of individual TCRs with disease status, and machine learning. An earlier analysis of 587 of the donors used high-throughput TCR beta sequencing to judge whether each TCR beta V gene segment behaved as functional or pseudogenic. A later genetic analysis took genome-wide SNP genotypes for about 55% of the 666 donors and used that subset as a discovery cohort. HLA typing covered class I and class II loci at four-digit resolution. The study aimed to test whether signatures of past pathogen exposure could be identified by cataloging public T cell receptors. Rather than drawing on any new phenotypic data, the later analysis identified candidate immune exposures from TCR beta sequences and the way those sequences occurred across donors. A later analysis re-analyzed previously published TCR beta repertoires from approximately 670 donors and added high-resolution HLA genotyping to study TCR occurrence patterns. Alongside the repertoire data, information on donor age, sex, ethnicity and CMV serostatus was compiled. An early release covering about 600 HLA-typed donors comprised around 300 gigabases of sequencing data and tens of millions of unique TCR sequences. On average, around 240,000 unique TCR beta nucleotide sequences were sequenced per donor among 398 genotyped donors of the cohort, with roughly 18% of those sequences being non-productive. In addition to the first cohort of several hundred subjects, a separate validation cohort of 130 or so different subjects was used.

A word on this clone: Its antigen target is currently unknown. The input lacks base qualities; no much larger clone sits a single base away.

Preparation of the library involved the immunoSEQ multiplex PCR assay. For the multiplex PCR, a mixture combining 60 forward primers for TCR Vbeta segments and 13 reverse primers for TCR Jbeta segments was used. A multiplex PCR assay on genomic DNA amplified the CDR3 region of rearranged TCR beta genes. The amplified TCR beta libraries were sequenced on the Illumina HiSeq System as 87-base-pair reads. The paper's data handling went like this. In a later analysis, some 80 million unique TCR beta chains were counted across the roughly 610 repertoires, and roughly 11 million of these chains were shared by at least two donors. To remove PCR and sequencing errors, raw reads were error-corrected and collapsed into unique sequences using a nearest-neighbor algorithm that merged closely related sequences. Alignment of CDR3 sequences to IMGT reference sequences was used to assign V, D and J gene segments. For a sequence to be retained, a match of at least six nucleotides to both a V gene segment and a J gene segment was required. Rearrangements were classified as productive when the CDR3 lacked stop codons and remained in frame with V and J, and all other rearrangements were classified as non-productive. CDR3 was defined by IMGT convention, running from the second conserved V-encoded cysteine to the conserved J-encoded phenylalanine. Sequences without an unambiguous match to a single V gene segment were excluded from the earlier analysis of about 600 of the donors. In an earlier analysis of about 590 of the donors, a V segment was called functional when productive rearrangements were above 56.7%, and segregating when the standard deviation between donors exceeded 5%. A statistical classification framework was built for diagnosing cytomegalovirus status from the catalog of TCR beta chain sequences. In a later analysis, V and J genes were assigned by comparing TCR nucleotide sequences against IMGT/GENE-DB human TR gene sequences. Using the TCRdist pipeline, a later analysis assigned CDR3 sequences along with most-parsimonious VDJ recombination scenarios. In a later analysis, every TCR beta chain was defined by the combination of its CDR3 amino acid sequence and its V-gene family, and reads without a unique V-gene family were dropped. As a way to deal with suspected cross-contamination and a sequencing artifact, a later analysis dropped 450 to 600 nucleotide sequences that were highly shared and had low generation probability. A later analysis calculated a clonal expansion index for each public chain from normalized within-repertoire ranks of inferred template counts. In a later analysis, generation probabilities were computed with a VDJ recombination model fitted to out-of-frame rearrangements, and the resulting probabilities were checked against IGoR. Hypergeometric tests were used in a later analysis to score TCR-TCR, TCR-HLA and TCR-CMV co-occurrence, with a repertoire-size bias correction applied to the TCR pairs. To estimate false discovery rates, a later analysis permuted the HLA or CMV assignments 20 times. A later analysis grouped co-occurring TCRs with DBSCAN, adding TCRdist sequence similarity when clustering within HLA-allele-positive subsets. Repertoires with fewer than 30,000 or more than 120,000 public chains, plus five repertoires with anomalous nucleotide sharing, were excluded from co-occurrence clustering. The table comes from immuneACCESS by way of TCRdb, which keeps in-frame sequences with V and J called. Part of the clones is missing from these tables; in studies checked, under half for an unresolved V gene and the rest for unknown reasons. V and J calls and clone size are as listed in that table; D and trimming were resolved from the DNA. This sample has about 94,000 clones in its table, and over 65% of those were observed once. Approximately 10% of the sample is in the top ten clones.

The cohort was made up of under 800 healthy bone marrow donors. Cohort members were all nominally healthy when sampled, although unrecorded immune exposures were likely present. CMV serostatus was positive for roughly 290 and negative for about 50% of the roughly 670 cohort members, and was not recorded for this donor. Each donor provided a peripheral blood sample, and peripheral blood mononuclear cells were used for TCR beta sequencing. The Qiagen DNeasy Blood Extraction Kit was used to extract genomic DNA from the blood cell samples. The CDR3 runs 15 amino acids, cysteine and phenylalanine included. Only the CDR3 part of the read is kept: 45 bases, read in frame from the first base. The germline V gene sets CDR1 to SQVTM and CDR2 to ANQGSEA. V is shortened by 7 bases, J by 4 bases, and the region joining them spans 19 bases. Findings and caveats that apply to the study as a whole: Strong co-occurrence of HLA alleles, especially DR and DQ, made assigning TCR associations to individual alleles difficult. According to a later analysis, TCR association rates differed among HLA loci, with DRB1 alleles showing the most associated TCRs and HLA-C alleles showing the fewest. A later analysis found that HLA-associated TCR beta chains were more clonally expanded and had lower generation probabilities than equally common non-associated chains. Presence/absence analyses assumed roughly uniform sequencing depth across donors, an assumption that may not hold. In the study, approximately 150 TCR beta chains were listed as associated with cytomegalovirus. A cluster of highly shared sequence variants was judged likely to be a technical artifact of the sequencing pipeline. In a later genetic analysis, fewer N-insertions in productive TCRs were reported among donors in an Asian-associated ancestry cluster than the approximately 710-donor mean. A later analysis associated about 18,000 TCR beta sequences with specific HLA alleles at a false discovery rate of 0.05. It was suggested by the authors that the approach could potentially be generalized to other disease states and immunological phenotypes. In a later genetic analysis, a missense DCLRE1C variant was associated with V-gene and J-gene trimming of TCR beta chains, and the association was replicated in an independent cohort. The only immune exposure information available for the cohort was CMV serostatus. Because counts were too low, under 20 rarely observed V segments, including chromosome 9 orphons, were left out of the earlier analysis of several hundred of the donors. According to a later analysis, most CMV-associated TCR beta chains appeared to be HLA-restricted, and the HLA associations seemed to be driven largely by CMV exposure. Because the 87-base-pair reads could not distinguish some IMGT-functional V segments, including TRBV6-2 and TRBV6-3, those segments were excluded. The cohort was sequenced for TCR beta chains only, and without alpha or paired-chain data the features that could be detected were limited. In vitro tests confirmed that three of the cytomegalovirus-associated TCR beta chains recognize cytomegalovirus antigens. Linkage disequilibrium might explain the correlated functional status among segregating V segments, but an unknown experimental factor could not be ruled out. The classifier was reported to diagnose cytomegalovirus status with high specificity and sensitivity in both the original cohort and the validation cohort. Because HLA typing was missing for some donors at each locus, association tests included only the typed subset. Across donors, most TCR sequences were observed very rarely, whereas some public TCRs were present in many individuals. A further reported finding was that TCR beta sequences accurately predicted the HLA-A and HLA-B alleles for most subjects in the first cohort. An earlier analysis of around 500 of the donors showed that most TCR beta V segments appeared in productive rearrangements either about 87% or about 30% of the time, which broadly matched IMGT annotations. In a later analysis, several top co-occurrence clusters were reported to appear linked to parvovirus B19, influenza, CMV and Epstein-Barr virus.

The rearranged chain carries TRBV29-1 and TRBJ2-2; a tentative D match to TRBD2 spans 7 bases. Sequenced material: PBMCs. The origin of this receptor is a human donor in good health. The CDR3 region: CSAALLAGATGELFF. The base sequence is TGCAGCGCCGCCCTACTGGCGGGGGCCACCGGGGAGCTGTTTTTT.